The clone carrying this T cell receptor (beta chain) came up many times. The sample belongs to a study of beta chain features in type 1 diabetes. Reverse transcribing all isolated RNA meant expressed TCRB transcripts were sequenced. Profiled with immunoSEQ multiplex PCR; TCRdb holds only in-frame clones, not every one. The sample consists of under 300,000 clones, about 25% of them appearing once. V was trimmed by 4 bases and J by 8 bases, leaving 15 bases between them. Germline-derived CDR1 and CDR2 are SNHLY and FYNNEI. The CDR3 length is 14 residues. The chain joins TRBV2 to TRBJ1-5, with D perhaps matching TRBD1 (5 bases). The clonotype originates from a man under 40 in good health. The sample consisted of central memory CD4+ T cells from blood. CDR3 nucleotide sequence: TGTGCCAGCAGTGCCGGGACCTCGGGGGAGCCCCAGCATTTT. It specifies CASSAGTSGEPQHF.